Here is one TCR beta chain with its context. These data belong to a study of T cells in tumors and immune-related adverse events. This CDR3 spans 16 amino acids. V gave up 2 bases and J gave up 3 bases, with 14 bases separating them. CDR1 WNHNN and CDR2 SYGVQD come from the germline V gene (reference sequence). The assay was immunoSEQ multiplex PCR, and TCRdb's table has in-frame clones only and misses some. The sample records about 22,000 clones, 75% to 95% being singletons. This chain links TRBV10-1 with TRBJ2-1; D is unresolved. This specimen consisted of lymph node tissue, obtained from a patient treated with anti-PD-1 therapy. This TCR derives from a female donor with metastatic renal cell carcinoma. CDR3 nucleotide sequence: TGCGCCAGCAGTGAGGATTCCAGCCACGGCTACAATGAGCAGTTCTTC. It codes for CASSEDSSHGYNEQFF.